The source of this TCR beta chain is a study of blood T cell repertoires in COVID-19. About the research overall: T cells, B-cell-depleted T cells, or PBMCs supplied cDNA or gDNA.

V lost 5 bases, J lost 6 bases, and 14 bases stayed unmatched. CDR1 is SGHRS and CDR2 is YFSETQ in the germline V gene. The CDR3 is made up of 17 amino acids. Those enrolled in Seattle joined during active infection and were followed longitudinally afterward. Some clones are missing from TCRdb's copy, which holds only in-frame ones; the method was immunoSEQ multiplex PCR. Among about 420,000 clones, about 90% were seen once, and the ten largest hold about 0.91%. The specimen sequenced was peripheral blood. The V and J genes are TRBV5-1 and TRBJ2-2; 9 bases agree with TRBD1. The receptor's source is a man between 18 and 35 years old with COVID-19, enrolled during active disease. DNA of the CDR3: TGCGCCAGCAGAGTTTTTTTTGGGACAGGGCAGTCCGGGGAGCTGTTTTTT. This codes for CASRVFFGTGQSGELFF.